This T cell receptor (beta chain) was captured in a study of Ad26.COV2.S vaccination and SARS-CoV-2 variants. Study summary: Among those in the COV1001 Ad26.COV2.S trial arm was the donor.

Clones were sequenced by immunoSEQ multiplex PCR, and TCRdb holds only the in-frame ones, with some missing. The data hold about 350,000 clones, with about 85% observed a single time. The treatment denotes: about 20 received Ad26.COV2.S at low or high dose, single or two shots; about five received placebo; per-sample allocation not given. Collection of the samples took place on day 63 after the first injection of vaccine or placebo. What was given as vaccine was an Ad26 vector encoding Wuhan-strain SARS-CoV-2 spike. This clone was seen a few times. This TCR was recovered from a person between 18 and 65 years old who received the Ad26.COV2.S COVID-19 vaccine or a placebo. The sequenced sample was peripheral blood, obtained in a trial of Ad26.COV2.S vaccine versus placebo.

The CDR3 is CASSNRPDKQFF. CDR3 in DNA: TGTGCCAGCAGCAATCGACCAGACAAGCAGTTCTTC. The rearrangement uses TRBV28 and TRBJ2-1, with no clear D. There are 12 residues in the CDR3. Germline CDR1 and CDR2: MDHEN and SYDVKM. V was shortened by 6 bases and J by 11 bases, with 14 bases between the two germline ends.